This is a list of T cell receptor beta chains from one sample in a study of T cell repertoires in cytomegalovirus infection. TCRdb analysed the reads with MiXCR anew, one entry per CDR3 protein. There are roughly 860,000 distinct CDR3 sequences in the sample; about 33% occur only once, and approximately 13% lies in the top ten. Their specific antigens are unknown. The input for sequencing was cultured CD8+ T cells from PBMCs, taken from culture after CMV antigen stimulation. The receptors derive from a human donor in good health (CMV status not recorded). Some clones in this sample may be carry-over from other donors' samples. Each CDR3 is given with its conserved first and last residue. D genes are given only for firm matches. Size is omitted from some rows. Given values are once, few, many or a class for expanded clones.

clone_size j_call v_call d_call cdr3_aa cdr3_nt
many TRBJ2-4 TRBV7-9 NA CASSLVSETKNIQYF TGTGCCAGCAGCTTAGTGTCAGAGACCAAAAACATTCAGTACTTC
NA TRBJ2-3 TRBV19 TRBD2 CASSILPGLAGAPSTDTQYF TGTGCCAGTAGTATACTCCCGGGACTAGCGGGGGCCCCTAGCACAGATACGCAGTATTTT
NA TRBJ2-4 TRBV2 NA CASRGVKNIQYF TGTGCCAGCAGGGGGGTCAAAAACATTCAGTACTTC
many TRBJ1-4 TRBV7-9 NA CASRSSDHPTNEKLFF TGTGCCAGCAGATCCTCGGACCACCCGACTAATGAAAAACTGTTTTTT
NA TRBJ2-1 TRBV6-2/TRBV6-3 NA CAGSYGNGGYNEQFF TGTGCCGGCAGTTATGGGAACGGGGGATACAATGAGCAGTTCTTC
many TRBJ1-3 TRBV7-3 NA CASSPTGAGNTIYF TGTGCTAGCAGCCCAACAGGCGCTGGAAACACCATATATTTT
few TRBJ1-5 TRBV6-1 TRBD1 CASSETGDYQPQHF TGTGCCAGCAGTGAAACAGGGGACTATCAGCCCCAGCATTTT
NA TRBJ1-6 TRBV15 NA CATSRTSGTANSPLHF TGTGCCACCAGCAGGACCTCCGGGACGGCAAATTCACCCCTCCACTTT
NA TRBJ1-6 TRBV2 TRBD1 CASPPLGQGQYSPLHF TGTGCCAGCCCTCCGCTCGGACAGGGCCAATACTCACCCCTCCACTTT
NA TRBJ2-2 TRBV5-4 NA CASSLGFGAPNTGELFF TGTGCCAGCAGCTTGGGGTTTGGGGCTCCGAACACCGGGGAGCTGTTTTTT
NA TRBJ2-5 TRBV10-3 TRBD1 CAIKEGAGETQYF TGTGCCATCAAAGAGGGGGCGGGAGAGACCCAGTACTTC
few TRBJ1-1 TRBV28 NA CASRDSLIEGFF TGTGCCAGCAGAGACAGTCTGATAGAAGGTTTCTTT
few TRBJ2-1 TRBV4-1 TRBD2 CASSQRDSGEFSYNEQFF TGCGCCAGCAGCCAAAGGGATAGCGGGGAGTTTTCCTACAATGAGCAGTTCTTC
NA TRBJ1-4 TRBV6-8 TRBD1 CASSSPPRQGAQIREKLFF TGTGCCAGCAGTTCCCCGCCCCGACAGGGGGCTCAGATAAGGGAAAAACTGTTTTTT
many TRBJ1-5 TRBV7-2 NA CASSLSVLGQPQHF TGTGCCAGCAGCTTATCGGTGTTAGGGCAGCCCCAGCATTTT
NA TRBJ2-1 TRBV2 TRBD1 CASSNDRGIYNEQFF TGTGCCAGCAGTAACGACAGGGGCATCTACAATGAGCAGTTCTTC
NA TRBJ1-5 TRBV28 NA CASSLRTQNSNQPQHF TGTGCCAGCAGTTTGCGGACACAGAATAGCAATCAGCCCCAGCATTTT
NA TRBJ2-1 TRBV19 NA CASSIGDISYNEQFF TGTGCCAGTAGTATTGGGGACATCTCCTACAATGAGCAGTTCTTC
many TRBJ2-6 TRBV12-3/TRBV12-4 NA CASSLVEDSPGGANVLTF TGTGCCAGCAGTTTAGTTGAGGACAGCCCGGGGGGGGCCAACGTCCTGACTTTC
few TRBJ1-1 TRBV27 NA CASNPGTQNTEAFF TGTGCCAGCAACCCAGGGACCCAGAACACTGAAGCTTTCTTT
NA TRBJ1-2 TRBV4-1 TRBD1 CASSQVGQGMHGYTF TGCGCCAGCAGCCAAGTAGGACAGGGCATGCATGGCTACACCTTC
few TRBJ2-1 TRBV27 NA CASNLRGGRDEQFF TGTGCCAGCAACCTGAGGGGGGGGAGGGATGAGCAGTTCTTC
NA TRBJ1-6 TRBV19 NA CASSIGDSPLHF TGTGCCAGTAGTATAGGAGATTCACCCCTCCACTTT
NA TRBJ2-5 TRBV27 TRBD1 CASSRQGVRETQYF TGTGCCAGCAGCCGACAGGGGGTTAGGGAGACCCAGTACTTC
few TRBJ1-2 TRBV19 NA CASSTKNNYGYTF TGTGCCAGTAGTACAAAGAATAACTATGGCTACACCTTC
many TRBJ1-4 TRBV7-2 NA CASSSGTVRGEKLFF TGTGCCAGCAGCTCCGGCACAGTCCGAGGGGAAAAACTGTTTTTT
few TRBJ2-2 TRBV7-6 NA CASRAFGELFF TGTGCTAGCCGTGCGTTCGGGGAGCTGTTTTTT
few TRBJ2-1 TRBV7-9 NA CASSQDSPNEQFF TGTGCCAGCAGTCAGGACAGTCCTAATGAGCAGTTCTTC
NA TRBJ1-1 TRBV4-1 NA CASSQDAVGNEAFF TGCGCCAGCAGCCAAGATGCGGTGGGGAATGAAGCTTTCTTT
many TRBJ1-2 TRBV10-3 NA CAISEGQGIGYGYTF TGTGCCATCAGTGAGGGGCAGGGGATCGGCTATGGCTACACCTTC
NA TRBJ2-1 TRBV27 NA CASSLRSPLRNEQFF TGTGCCAGCAGTTTAAGGTCCCCACTGAGGAATGAGCAGTTCTTC
NA TRBJ1-2 TRBV10-3 NA CAIRTSKGYTF TGTGCCATCAGGACCTCGAAAGGCTACACCTTC
few TRBJ1-2 TRBV12-3/TRBV12-4 NA CASNPTFSVGYTF TGTGCCAGCAATCCCACTTTCTCGGTTGGCTACACCTTC
many TRBJ2-3 TRBV6-1 NA CASSDYGGGPTDTQYF TGTGCCAGCAGTGATTATGGCGGGGGCCCGACAGATACGCAGTATTTT
NA TRBJ2-2 TRBV6-5 NA CASSYGVTEPGTGGLFF TGTGCCAGCAGTTATGGTGTGACCGAACCTGGCACCGGGGGGCTGTTTTTT
NA TRBJ2-3 TRBV10-3 NA CAISPLGADTQYF TGTGCCATCAGCCCTCTAGGTGCAGATACGCAGTATTTT
NA TRBJ2-2 TRBV25-1 NA CASSPLTGTGELFF TGTGCCAGCAGTCCCCTGACAGGCACCGGGGAGCTGTTTTTT
NA TRBJ1-3 TRBV14 NA CVSSQGTSGNTIYF TGTGTCAGCAGCCAAGGAACGTCTGGAAACACCATATATTTT
NA TRBJ2-2 TRBV7-8 NA CASISGANTGELFF TGTGCCAGCATATCGGGAGCGAACACCGGGGAGCTGTTTTTT
few TRBJ2-2 TRBV2 TRBD2 CASSDPLAGGPNTGELFF TGTGCCAGCAGTGACCCCCTAGCGGGGGGCCCGAACACCGGGGAGCTGTTTTTT
NA TRBJ1-4 TRBV7-3 TRBD1 CASIWDSSHEKLFF TGTGCCAGCATCTGGGACAGTTCGCATGAAAAACTGTTTTTT